This entry lists 15 T cell receptor beta chains sequenced from one sample in a study of CD8 T cells in Susac syndrome (dated by TCRdb to the late 2010s). Libraries were made using the immunoSEQ multiplex PCR assay. RNA was extracted with the RNeasy kit and 0.5 to 1 ug was reverse transcribed using random hexamers. Starting from the raw public reads, TCRdb applied fastp trimming at Q25, assembled clones with MiXCR and retained in-frame beta chains. Every distinct CDR3 protein forms one entry, paired with its most common genes and DNA. Here the sample has 100,000 to 150,000 distinct CDR3 sequences; more than 85% occur a single time. The ten most abundant clones make up roughly 0.3% of the sample. Specimen: CD8+ T cells from PBMCs. These receptors all come from a human donor with multiple sclerosis.

With respect to this clonotype: The CDR3 does not end in the conserved phenylalanine or tryptophan, so this is likely a read error. V usage is TRBV28 and J usage is TRBJ2-5, with D maybe TRBD1 (5 bases). CDR1 and CDR2 from the germline V gene are MDHEN and SYDVKM. The CDR3 totals 18 residues. V was cut by 2 bases and J by 5 bases, with 24 bases left in between. The CDR3 nucleotides read TGTGCCAGCAGTTTAGAGACAGCGCCCTTGCTCGAGAGGGAGACCCAGTACTGC. The encoded protein is CASSLETAPLLERETQYC.

V is TRBV2 and J is TRBJ1-2, with D maybe TRBD1 (5 bases). The V gene's germline CDR1 is SNHLY and CDR2 FYNNEI. Trimming took off 10 bases at V and 5 bases at J, with 23 bases between the two ends. This CDR3 region has 15 residues. CDR3: CATSTLGGVEYGYTF. CDR3 nucleotides: TGTGCCACCTCCACTCTGGGGGGGGTAGAGTATGGCTACACCTTC.

This chain links TRBV6-5 with TRBJ2-1; D is perhaps TRBD1 or TRBD2 (5 bases each). Trimming took off 6 bases at V and 4 bases at J, with 7 bases between the two ends. Germline-derived CDR1 and CDR2 are MNHEY and SVGAGI. The CDR3 totals 12 residues. The CDR3, as DNA: TGTGCCAGCAGGGGACGATACAATGAGCAGTTCTTC. Protein sequence: CASRGRYNEQFF.

This clonotype has only a few counts. V gene TRBV4-1 combines with J gene TRBJ2-2; D may be TRBD1 (6 bases). Germline V lookup: CDR1 MGHRA, CDR2 YSYEKL. CDR3 length: 14 residues. V lost 3 bases and J lost 6, with 11 bases in between. CDR3 in amino acids: CASSQGAEAGELFF. The CDR3 bases are TGCGCCAGCAGCCAGGGGGCCGAGGCCGGGGAGCTGTTTTTT.

The CDR3 sequence: CASSVSDEQFF. The CDR3 DNA follows: TGTGCCAGCTCGGTGAGTGATGAGCAGTTCTTC. V and J are TRBV18 and TRBJ2-1, with no clear D. V was pared by 6 bases and J by 8 bases, with 8 bases between. The V gene's germline CDR1 is KGHSH and CDR2 LQKENI. The CDR3 covers 11 residues.

J is TRBJ2-2 and V is TRBV9; possible D gene TRBD1, 6 bases. Trimming left V 4 bases short and J 6 bases short, with 16 bases between. The CDR3 runs to 15 residues. Germline V lookup: CDR1 SGDLS, CDR2 YYNGEE. Here the CDR3 DNA reads TGTGCCAGCAGCCCGAGACCTACAGGGTCCGGGGAGCTGTTTTTT. Encoded protein: CASSPRPTGSGELFF. Supplemented by reference TRBV9 and TRBJ2-2, the full variable domain reads DSGVTQTPKHLITATGQRVTLRCSPRSGDLSVYWYQQSLDQGLQFLIQYYNGEERAKGNILERFSAQQFPDLHSELNLSSLELGDSALYFCASSPRPTGSGELFFGEGSRLTVL.

CDR3 in DNA: TGTGCCACCAGCAGAGATGGGAGCTGGGAGACCCAGTACTTC. This codes for CATSRDGSWETQYF. This rearrangement joins TRBV15 to TRBJ2-5, with D tentatively TRBD2 (5 bases). This CDR3 comprises 14 residues. Germline loops: CDR1 LNHNV, CDR2 YYDKDF (reference sequence). V dropped 0 bases and J dropped 5 bases, with 10 bases sitting between them.

The chain employs TRBV11-2 and TRBJ2-2, with TRBD2 matching 15 bases. The CDR3 has 18 residues. After removal of 4 bases from V and 3 bases from J, the junction contained 6 bases not matched to a gene. CDR1 and CDR2 from the germline V gene are SGHAT and FQNNGV. CDR3 sequence reads: CASSSRTSGRDYTGELFF. Here the CDR3 DNA reads TGTGCCAGCAGCTCCCGGACTAGCGGGAGGGATTACACCGGGGAGCTGTTTTTT.

The chain couples TRBV20-1 to TRBJ2-7, with 8 bases fitting TRBD1. The ends lost 6 bases at V and 3 bases at J; junction bases unmatched: 4. CDR3 length equals 12 residues. Germline CDR1 DFQATT, CDR2 SNEGSKA (reference sequence). The CDR3: CSARQGNYEQYF. The CDR3 coding sequence is TGCAGTGCGAGACAGGGGAACTACGAGCAGTACTTC.

The sample holds one count of this clonotype. The CDR3 sequence: CASRHDRSNGPQHF. The CDR3 nucleotides read TGTGCCAGCAGACACGACAGGTCCAACGGGCCCCAGCATTTT. V and J are TRBV6-2 or TRBV6-3 and TRBJ1-5; D perhaps matches TRBD1 (6 bases). The germline V gene encodes CDR1 MNHEY and CDR2 SVGEGT. This CDR3 has 14 residues. V was trimmed by 6 bases and J by 9 bases, leaving 18 bases between them.

The chain recombines TRBV2 with TRBJ1-1; perhaps TRBD1 as D (6 bases). The length of the CDR3 is 15 residues. The germline CDR1 and CDR2 sequences are SNHLY and FYNNEI. V was shortened by 7 bases and J by 7 bases, with 22 bases between the two germline ends. The CDR3 DNA reads TGTGCCAGCATAGGGGGGGGCCTCCATCTGAATGAAGCTTTCTTT. It yields the protein CASIGGGLHLNEAFF.

The chain carries TRBV20-1 and TRBJ2-5; tentative D call: TRBD2 (6 bases). CDR1 DFQATT and CDR2 SNEGSKA come from the germline V gene (reference sequence). Trimming stripped 0 bases from V and 4 bases from J, with 12 bases between. The CDR3 spans 14 residues. CDR3 DNA: TGCAGTGCTAGAGATCGCGGGGTGCGAGAGACCCAGTACTTC. It specifies CSARDRGVRETQYF.

V usage is TRBV27 and J usage is TRBJ1-4, with D possibly being TRBD1 (6 bases). This CDR3 comprises 14 residues. Trimming took 2 bases from V and 6 from J, leaving 10 bases between them. CDR1 and CDR2 from the germline V gene are MNHEY and SMNVEV (reference sequence). CDR3 bases: TGTGCCAGCAGTTTAACGGGGGGCCATGAAAAACTGTTTTTT. Encoded protein: CASSLTGGHEKLFF.

The rearrangement joins TRBV20-1 to TRBJ1-6, with D perhaps TRBD1 (5 bases). Germline CDR1 and CDR2: DFQATT and SNEGSKA (reference sequence). V was clipped by 3 bases and J by 3 bases, with 18 bases between them. The CDR3 contains 17 residues. The CDR3 sequence is CSARSRDGVFYNSPLHF. The DNA of the CDR3 is TGCAGTGCTAGGTCACGGGACGGCGTATTCTATAATTCACCCCTCCACTTT.

The J gene is TRBJ2-5, the V gene TRBV7-8; TRBD2 matches at 12 bases. Germline V lookup: CDR1 SGHVS, CDR2 FQNEAQ. The V and J ends lost 5 bases and 0 bases, in that order; junction bases with no gene match: 7. CDR3 length equals 17 residues. The CDR3 loop is CASSGGLAGPYQETQYF. As DNA, the CDR3 is TGTGCCAGCAGCGGCGGACTAGCGGGACCGTACCAAGAGACCCAGTACTTC.